What follows are 22 T cell receptor beta chains derived from one specimen sequenced in a study of cytomegalovirus exposure and HLA in healthy donors. Amplification used 60 Vbeta primers and 13 Jbeta primers. Profiled with immunoSEQ multiplex PCR; TCRdb holds only in-frame clones, not every one. The sample yields about 130,000 clones, 84% seen once. Sequences were obtained from PBMCs. The receptors were gathered from a woman younger than 30 in good health and CMV-seropositive.

The rearrangement joins TRBV18 to TRBJ2-7; maybe TRBD1 (6 bases). The CDR3 extends over 14 amino acids. Trimming removed 3 bases at V and 1 base at J, with 10 bases between. CDR1 and CDR2 (germline): KGHSH, LQKENI. The CDR3: CASSPGTNSYEQYF. In DNA, the CDR3 is TGTGCCAGCTCACCCGGGACAAATTCCTACGAGCAGTACTTC.

In this sample, this clone turned up once. The CDR3 bases are TGCGCCAGCAGCGCAGGGCAGGAGGGCGAGCAGTACTTC. As protein: CASSAGQEGEQYF. The chain recombines TRBV5-1 with TRBJ2-7; possible D gene TRBD2, 6 bases. Per the germline V gene, CDR1 is SGHRS and CDR2 is YFSETQ. Trimming stripped 4 bases from V and 6 bases from J, with 14 bases between. The CDR3 spans 13 residues.

V usage is TRBV6-1 and J usage is TRBJ1-4; D is undetermined. Germline-derived CDR1 and CDR2 are MNHNS and SASEGT. V was pared by 2 bases and J by 6 bases, with 16 bases between. The CDR3 loop spans 16 amino acids. In nucleotides, the CDR3 is TGTGCCAGCAGTGAATGGGCAGACGCGGAGGATGAAAAACTGTTTTTT. As protein: CASSEWADAEDEKLFF.

The chain joins TRBV12-5 to TRBJ2-1, with 9 nucleotides matching TRBD2. CDR3 length: 15 residues. V gave up 6 bases and J gave up 5 bases; unmatched junction bases: 8. Germline-derived CDR1 and CDR2 are LGHNT and FRNRAP. The CDR3 sequence is CASGAPRGGDNEQFF. The CDR3, as DNA: TGTGCTAGTGGGGCCCCTCGCGGGGGGGACAATGAGCAGTTCTTC. The full variable domain, completed using reference TRBV12-5 and TRBJ2-1, is DARVTQTPRHKVTEMGQEVTMRCQPILGHNTVFWYRQTMMQGLELLAYFRNRAPLDDSGMPKDRFSAEMPDATLATLKIQPSEPRDSAVYFCASGAPRGGDNEQFFGPGTRLTVL.

The chain carries TRBV7-9 and TRBJ2-6; 9 bases agree with TRBD1. The CDR3 loop spans 19 amino acids. Trimming at V came to 2 bases and at J to 0 bases, leaving 8 bases not matched to a gene. CDR1 SEHNR and CDR2 FQNEAQ come from the germline V gene (reference sequence). The DNA for the CDR3 is TGTGCCAGCAGCTTATTCAGGGGACAGGGTACCTCTGGGGCCAACGTCCTGACTTTC. It specifies CASSLFRGQGTSGANVLTF.

The chain uses TRBV10-3 and TRBJ2-3; D unresolved. The germline CDR1 and CDR2 sequences are ENHRY and SYGVKD. Trimming pared 8 bases from V and 3 bases from J, leaving 15 bases between. The CDR3 extends over 14 amino acids. The DNA of the CDR3 is TGTGCCATCCCTTTGGGTGGGCTTACAGATACGCAGTATTTT. Residues: CAIPLGGLTDTQYF.

This clone has a handful of counts. The chain uses TRBV5-6 and TRBJ2-2, with a possible D match to TRBD2 (6 bases). Germline V gene lookup returns CDR1 SGHDT and CDR2 YYEEEE. The germline V and J ends were trimmed by 4 bases and 7 bases, with 17 bases remaining between them. The CDR3 loop spans 15 amino acids. The CDR3 sequence: CASSTASALGGELFF. DNA of the CDR3: TGTGCCAGCAGCACTGCTAGCGCGCTTGGCGGGGAGCTGTTTTTT.

The chain uses TRBV7-6 and TRBJ1-1; 7 bases align to TRBD1. Trimming cost V 5 bases and J 4 bases; bases outside gene matches: 4. The CDR3 loop spans 13 amino acids. Germline assignment: CDR1 SGHVS and CDR2 FNYEAQ. CDR3 sequence (DNA): TGTGCCAGCAGCGTAGGACAGGCCACTGAAGCTTTCTTT. It translates to CASSVGQATEAFF.

The chain carries TRBV5-1 and TRBJ1-6; D perhaps matches TRBD1 (5 bases). Germline CDR1 SGHRS, CDR2 YFSETQ. V was clipped by 1 base and J by 2 bases, with 16 bases between them. This CDR3 spans 18 amino acids. CDR3 bases: TGCGCCAGCAGCTTGTACCCCGGCGGGGCAACCTATAATTCACCCCTCCACTTT. Its protein product is CASSLYPGGATYNSPLHF.

The chain employs TRBV29-1 and TRBJ2-6; D is unresolved. The germline CDR1 and CDR2 sequences are SQVTM and ANQGSEA. V lost 6 bases to trimming and J lost 3 bases, with 9 bases between them. The CDR3 has 13 residues. This CDR3 is CSVARSGANVLTF. The CDR3 region has the DNA TGCAGCGTCGCCCGGAGTGGGGCCAACGTCCTGACTTTC.

V gene TRBV9 combines with J gene TRBJ1-1; 7 bases are a match to TRBD1. This CDR3 region has 14 residues. Germline-derived CDR1 and CDR2 are SGDLS and YYNGEE. The junction had 5 bases not matched to a gene; V was cut back by 3 bases and J by 3 bases. The CDR3, as DNA: TGTGCCAGCAGCGCGTCGGGACAGTACACTGAAGCTTTCTTT. This gives the protein CASSASGQYTEAFF.

This chain connects TRBV6-5 to TRBJ1-2; 9 positions match TRBD1. This CDR3 has 14 amino acids. V shed 6 bases and J 6 bases; nucleotides not matched to a gene: 8. In germline, CDR1 is MNHEY, CDR2 SVGAGI. The CDR3 DNA reads TGTGCCAGCAGCCGGACAGGGGCAGTTAATGGCTACACCTTC. Its translation: CASSRTGAVNGYTF.

With regard to this clone: At one end the junction does not follow the germline gene, possibly because of a read error. V is TRBV7-9 and J is TRBJ2-7, with D perhaps matching TRBD2 (7 bases). The germline V gene has CDR1 SEHNR and CDR2 FQNEAQ (reference sequence). The CDR3 consists of 17 residues. The CDR3 here is CSSSLGGGWQGDYEQYF. The CDR3 DNA follows: TGTTCCAGCAGCTTAGGGGGGGGGTGGCAGGGCGACTACGAGCAGTACTTC.

The J gene is TRBJ2-7, the V gene TRBV4-1; D call uncertain. Germline V gene lookup returns CDR1 MGHRA and CDR2 YSYEKL. This CDR3 spans 11 amino acids. V was cut by 4 bases and J by 12 bases, with 13 bases left in between. This chain's CDR3 is CASSPRAPRYF. The CDR3 DNA reads as TGCGCCAGCAGCCCCCGTGCGCCCCGGTACTTC.

V and J are TRBV5-4 and TRBJ2-1; D call uncertain. Trimming pared 0 bases from V and 5 bases from J, leaving 12 bases between. This CDR3 has 15 amino acids. Germline CDR1 reads SGHNT; CDR2 reads YYREEE (reference sequence). The CDR3 sequence: CASSLGAPPDNEQFF. CDR3 nucleotide sequence: TGTGCCAGCAGCTTGGGGGCCCCCCCCGACAATGAGCAGTTCTTC.

This chain links TRBV5-1 with TRBJ1-6, with 9 bases aligning to TRBD1. After removal of 4 bases from V and 14 bases from J, the junction contained 10 bases not matched to a gene. The CDR3 consists of 14 residues. CDR1 and CDR2 from the germline V gene are SGHRS and YFSETQ. The CDR3: CASSTGTGKITLHF. As DNA, the CDR3 is TGCGCCAGCAGCACGGGGACAGGGAAAATCACCCTCCACTTT. Full variable domain (rest looked up from reference TRBV5-1 and TRBJ1-6): KAGVTQTPRYLIKTRGQQVTLSCSPISGHRSVSWYQQTPGQGLQFLFEYFSETQRNKGNFPGRFSGRQFSNSRSEMNVSTLELGDSALYLCASSTGTGKITLHFGNGTRLTVT.

This clone was seen a single time. The chain uses TRBV2 and TRBJ2-7, with 8 bases aligning to TRBD1. J lost 5 bases, V lost 5 bases, and 5 bases had no gene match. In germline, CDR1 is SNHLY, CDR2 FYNNEI. The CDR3 totals 13 residues. The CDR3 DNA reads TGTGCCAGCAGTTTAAACAGGGGGAACGAGCAGTACTTC. This gives the protein CASSLNRGNEQYF. Using reference TRBV2 and TRBJ2-7 for the parts outside the CDR3, the full variable domain is EPEVTQTPSHQVTQMGQEVILRCVPISNHLYFYWYRQILGQKVEFLVSFYNNEISEKSEIFDDQFSVERPDGSNFTLKIRSTKLEDSAMYFCASSLNRGNEQYFGPGTRLTVT.

The chain employs TRBV5-4 and TRBJ2-3; 7 nucleotides align to TRBD2. CDR3 length: 18 residues. Per the germline V gene, CDR1 is SGHNT and CDR2 is YYREEE (reference sequence). The trim removed 0 bases at V and 4 bases at J, leaving 14 bases unmatched. The CDR3 sequence: CASSLEGEAGVGADTQYF. The CDR3 region has the DNA TGTGCCAGCAGCTTGGAGGGTGAGGCGGGGGTGGGTGCAGATACGCAGTATTTT.

The chain is built from TRBV10-3 and TRBJ2-1, with unresolved D. Deletions cut 9 bases from V and 7 bases from J, with 7 bases between. The CDR3 has 10 residues. Germline CDR1 is ENHRY and CDR2 is SYGVKD. The CDR3 sequence: CAIANNEQFF. Here the CDR3 DNA reads TGTGCCATAGCCAATAATGAGCAGTTCTTC.

The CDR3 here is CASSLLAGGPGYEQYF. DNA of the CDR3: TGCGCCAGCAGCCTTCTAGCGGGGGGGCCTGGTTACGAGCAGTACTTC. The V and J genes are TRBV4-1 and TRBJ2-7; 12 bases line up with TRBD2. The CDR3 covers 16 residues. Germline CDR1 is MGHRA and CDR2 is YSYEKL. Trimming removed 4 bases from V and 4 bases from J; junction bases left unmatched: 8.

Comment on this clone: The junction does not match germline at one end; this may be a read error. CDR3 loop: CSSSRDRDFEQYF. DNA for the CDR3: TGTTCCAGCAGCCGGGACAGGGACTTCGAGCAGTACTTC. The chain employs TRBV7-9 and TRBJ2-7; TRBD1 matches at 9 bases. Germline V gene data show CDR1 as SEHNR and CDR2 as FQNEAQ (reference sequence). This CDR3 contains 13 residues.

V and J are TRBV4-1 and TRBJ2-1, with 8 positions matching TRBD1. The CDR3 covers 16 residues. The ends lost 1 base at V and 9 bases at J; junction bases unmatched: 11. Germline values: CDR1 MGHRA, CDR2 YSYEKL. The CDR3 here is CASSQVGAGGGFEQFF. The CDR3 DNA is TGCGCCAGCAGCCAAGTGGGGGCAGGGGGCGGCTTTGAGCAGTTCTTC.